Presented here are 12 T cell receptor beta chains from one specimen sequenced in a study of T cell responses to AZD1222 COVID-19 vaccine (dated by TCRdb to the early 2020s). To prepare the library, the immunoSEQ multiplex PCR assay was applied. Not all clones reach the TCRdb copy of this immuneACCESS table, which keeps in-frame sequences only. Checked studies attribute under half of the gap to unresolved V genes and leave the rest unexplained. Across this sample there are more than 150,000 clones, with 94% seen only once. The ten biggest clones cover roughly 1.7% of the sample. Taken with the paper, the label for time point translates to: about 28 days (+/-7) after the second vaccine dose. The sequencing used peripheral blood, collected 28 days after the second AZD1222 dose. The source of these receptors is an adult who received the AZD1222 COVID-19 vaccine.

This chain uses TRBV7-9 with TRBJ2-3; D may be TRBD2 (6 bases). From germline, CDR1 is SEHNR and CDR2 FQNEAQ (reference sequence). This CDR3 is 15 amino acids long. Trimming removed 7 bases from V and 1 base from J, with 15 bases in between. The CDR3 here is CASMKAGSRTDTQYF. CDR3 DNA: TGTGCCAGCATGAAGGCGGGGAGTCGCACAGATACGCAGTATTTT.

The V and J genes are TRBV5-5 and TRBJ1-4; D is unclear. V dropped 5 bases and J dropped 0 bases, with 2 bases sitting between them. The CDR3 is 12 residues long. From germline, CDR1 is SGHKS and CDR2 YYEKEE (reference sequence). DNA for the CDR3: TGTGCCAGCAGTGCAACTAATGAAAAACTGTTTTTT. This codes for CASSATNEKLFF.

The V gene is TRBV5-1, the J gene TRBJ2-1; D is ambiguous. CDR3 size: 12 residues. The germline CDR1 and CDR2 sequences are SGHRS and YFSETQ. Trimming took 1 base from V and 5 from J, leaving 4 bases between them. CDR3 nucleotide sequence: TGCGCCAGCAGCTTGTGGGACAATGAGCAGTTCTTC. It translates to CASSLWDNEQFF.

This clone occurred once. The chain employs TRBV6-1 and TRBJ2-7; 10 nucleotides match TRBD1. The CDR3 has 15 amino acids. Trimming removed 2 bases from V and 7 bases from J; junction bases left unmatched: 8. Looked up from germline, CDR1 is MNHNS and CDR2 is SASEGT. CDR3 sequence reads: CASSENWTGGDEQYF. In DNA form, the CDR3 reads TGTGCCAGCAGTGAAAACTGGACAGGGGGTGATGAGCAGTACTTC.

The chain employs TRBV5-1 and TRBJ1-1, with 9 bases fitting TRBD1. With V trimmed by 7 bases and J by 7 bases, 17 bases remained unmatched. This CDR3 contains 16 residues. The germline V gene has CDR1 SGHRS and CDR2 YFSETQ. CDR3 coding DNA: TGCGCCAGCCGACGCCTCCCGACAGGGGGGGAAGGTGAAGCTTTCTTT. Protein: CASRRLPTGGEGEAFF.

This clone occurred once. The V call is TRBV27, the J call TRBJ2-7; D ambiguous. Germline V gene sequence: CDR1 MNHEY, CDR2 SMNVEV (reference sequence). CDR3 length equals 12 residues. Trimming removed 6 bases from V and 3 bases from J, with 9 bases in between. As DNA, the CDR3 is TGTGCCAGCAGGAGCCAGGACTACGAGCAGTACTTC. This encodes CASRSQDYEQYF.

The chain combines TRBV7-3 with TRBJ2-3, with 13 bases aligning to TRBD2. CDR1 and CDR2 from the germline V gene are SGHTA and FQGTGA. This CDR3 region has 15 residues. V was pared by 4 bases and J by 4 bases, with 2 bases of the junction left unmatched. The DNA of the CDR3 is TGTGCCAGCAGCTCAGGACTAGCGGGAGCAGATACGCAGTATTTT. This gives the protein CASSSGLAGADTQYF.

The chain recombines TRBV10-2 with TRBJ1-2; a weak D match, TRBD1 (5 bases). With 2 bases removed from V and 8 bases from J, the gap between germline ends came to 12 bases. The CDR3 has 13 residues. The germline gives CDR1 WSHSY, CDR2 SAAADI. Here the CDR3 reads CASSERGVSGYTF. The CDR3 DNA reads TGCGCCAGCAGTGAGAGGGGCGTCTCGGGCTACACCTTC.

Here the CDR3 reads CASSLSGGVEAFF. The CDR3 DNA reads as TGTGCCAGCAGTTTATCGGGGGGTGTTGAAGCTTTCTTT. The V call is TRBV27, the J call TRBJ1-1; D possibly corresponds to TRBD1 (5 bases). V was trimmed by 0 bases and J by 7 bases, leaving 9 bases between them. The CDR3 covers 13 residues. Germline V gives CDR1 MNHEY, CDR2 SMNVEV (reference sequence).

This chain links TRBV19 with TRBJ2-6; D perhaps matches TRBD1 (5 bases). The CDR3 runs to 16 residues. Looked up from germline, CDR1 is LNHDA and CDR2 is SQIVND (reference sequence). Trimming removed 3 bases at V and 3 bases at J, with 12 bases between. CDR3 residues: CASSIPRASGANVLTF. The CDR3 region has the DNA TGTGCCAGTAGTATCCCCAGGGCAAGTGGGGCCAACGTCCTGACTTTC.

The V call is TRBV18, the J call TRBJ2-1; D is unresolved. V shed 8 bases and J shed 0 bases, with 26 bases lying between them. The CDR3 extends over 19 amino acids. Germline V lookup: CDR1 KGHSH, CDR2 LQKENI. This CDR3 is CASTAPVIFGSSSYNEQFF. DNA for the CDR3: TGTGCCAGCACAGCGCCGGTGATATTTGGTTCAAGCTCCTACAATGAGCAGTTCTTC.

J is TRBJ2-7 and V is TRBV27, with D possibly TRBD1 on 6 matching bases. The CDR3 loop spans 14 amino acids. The germline V gene has CDR1 MNHEY and CDR2 SMNVEV (reference sequence). Trimming removed 2 bases at V and 4 bases at J, with 12 bases between. The CDR3 DNA follows: TGTGCCAGCAGTTTAATGGGGGCCGGTTACGAGCAGTACTTC. Its protein product is CASSLMGAGYEQYF.